This paragraph covers one TCR beta chain sequence. This clone was picked up a small number of times. What antigen it recognizes has not been identified. No base quality information exists; no much larger clone differs at one position. Libraries were built with the immunoSEQ multiplex PCR assay. TCRdb obtained this table from immuneACCESS and retained in-frame rearrangements with V and J assigned. These tables miss some clones; where compared with another copy, unresolved V genes account for less than half of the shortfall, and the remainder is unexplained. In this sample the table shows about 49,000 clones, roughly two thirds of which occur a single time. Around 3.3% of the sample is taken by the ten largest. The data originate from a study of radiotherapy plus CTLA-4 blockade in lung cancer (dated by TCRdb to between 2017 and 2018). Context from the whole study: Among the enrolled patients, about 19% had an objective response, and 31% reached disease control. General study outcomes and caveats: After treatment with radiotherapy and ipilimumab, TCR clones that came from tumors expanded in the peripheral blood. Early dynamic changes in blood T cell clones, together with increased serum interferon-beta after radiation, were reported as the strongest predictors of response.

Spanning cysteine to phenylalanine, the CDR3 consists of 14 amino acids. The sequence is cut down to CDR3 DNA, 42 bases in frame from base 1. The V end loses 4 bases and the J end loses 4 bases, and a stretch of 14 bases separates them. Taken from the germline V gene (reference sequence), the CDR1 and CDR2 loops are SGHNT and YYREEE. Focal radiation therapy combined with CTLA-4 blockade (ipilimumab) was tested in patients with chemo-refractory metastatic non-small-cell lung cancer. This TCR came from a human donor with non-small cell lung cancer who had a complete response to radiotherapy plus ipilimumab. Sequencing was performed on peripheral blood, taken from a patient treated with radiotherapy plus ipilimumab. The rearrangement joined TRBV5-4 to TRBJ1-2, with the D gene uncertain. The CDR3 loop reads CASSAGEQVYGYTF. Here is the DNA: TGTGCCAGCAGCGCCGGGGAGCAGGTCTATGGCTACACCTTC.